This TCR beta chain was sequenced for a study of blood T cell repertoires in COVID-19. Whole-study context: Specimens from acute and convalescent COVID-19 originated in the United States, Italy and Spain. T cells, B-cell-depleted T cells, or PBMCs provided the cDNA or gDNA that served as material.

Germline CDR1 is LGHDT and CDR2 is YNNKEL (reference sequence). This CDR3 region has 17 residues. V lost 0 bases, J lost 4 bases, and 9 bases stayed unmatched. The assay was immunoSEQ multiplex PCR, and TCRdb's table has in-frame clones only and misses some. The table lists a few hundred thousand clones, roughly 90% of them singletons. Participants' own reports of clinical history determined their cohort assignment. This TCR was recovered from a woman aged 40-49 years who had recovered from COVID-19. Sequences were obtained from PBMCs or T cells enriched from blood (not recorded which). J is TRBJ2-5 and V is TRBV3-1 (or the pseudogene TRBV3-2), with 9 bases fitting TRBD2. The CDR3 DNA is TGTGCCAGCAGCCAAGATCCCCTAGCGGGGCCGGGAGAGACCCAGTACTTC. Amino acid sequence: CASSQDPLAGPGETQYF.